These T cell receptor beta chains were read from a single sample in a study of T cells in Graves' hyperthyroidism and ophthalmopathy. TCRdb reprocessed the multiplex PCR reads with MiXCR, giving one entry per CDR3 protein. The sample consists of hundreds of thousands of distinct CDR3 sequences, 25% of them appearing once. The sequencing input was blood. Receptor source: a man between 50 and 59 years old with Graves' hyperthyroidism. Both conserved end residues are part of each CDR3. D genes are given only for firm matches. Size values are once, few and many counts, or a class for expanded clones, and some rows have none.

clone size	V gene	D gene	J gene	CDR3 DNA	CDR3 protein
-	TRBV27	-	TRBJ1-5	TGTGCCAGCAGTTTGGTGGGACCTGGGGGCAATCAGCCCCAGCATTTT	CASSLVGPGGNQPQHF
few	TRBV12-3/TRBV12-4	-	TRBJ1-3	TGTGCCAGCAGCTGGTACAGGGCTGGAAACACCATATATTTT	CASSWYRAGNTIYF
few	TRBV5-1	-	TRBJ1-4	TGCGCCAGCAGCTTGGGAGGTGTTGCGAATGAAAAACTGTTTTTT	CASSLGGVANEKLFF
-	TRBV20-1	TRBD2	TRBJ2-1	TGCAGTGCTAGACACGGGACTAGTTTTGGAAATGAGCAGTTCTTC	CSARHGTSFGNEQFF
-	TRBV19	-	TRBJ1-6	TGTGCCAGTAGTATAAGGGAAGGAGGATCACCCCTCCACTTT	CASSIREGGSPLHF
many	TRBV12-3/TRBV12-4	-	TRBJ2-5	TGTGCCAGCAGTTTACTGGGCAGCCAAGAGACCCAGTACTTC	CASSLLGSQETQYF
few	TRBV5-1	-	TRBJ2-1	TGCGCCAGCAGCTTGGCCGCAGGCTTGGGGGTCAATGAGCAGTTCTTC	CASSLAAGLGVNEQFF
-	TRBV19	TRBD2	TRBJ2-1	TGTGCCAGTAGTAAGGAGAGACTAGCCCCTAAGCAGTTCTTC	CASSKERLAPKQFF
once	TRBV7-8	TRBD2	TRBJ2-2	TGTGCCAGCAGCTTTTCACTAGCGGCCGGGGAGCTGTTTTTT	CASSFSLAAGELFF
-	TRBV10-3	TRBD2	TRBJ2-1	TGTGCCATCAGTGGGACCGGGACTAGCGGGATAACCCAGTTCTTC	CAISGTGTSGITQFF
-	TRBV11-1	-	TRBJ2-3	TGTGCCAGCAGCCTCGTCCCCTTGGGCGGATCTAGCACAGATACGCAGTATTTT	CASSLVPLGGSSTDTQYF
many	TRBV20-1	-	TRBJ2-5	TGCAGTGCCAGCCCAGTGAAAGAGACCCAGTACTTC	CSASPVKETQYF
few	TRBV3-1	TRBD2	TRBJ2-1	TGTGCCAGCCGCGGGACTAGCGGGAGTAATGAGCAGTTCTTC	CASRGTSGSNEQFF
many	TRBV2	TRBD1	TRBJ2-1	TGTGCCAGCAGTGAATCTGGAGACAGGGCCTACAATGAGCAGTTCTTC	CASSESGDRAYNEQFF
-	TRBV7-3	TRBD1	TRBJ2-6	TGTGCCAGCAGCTTAATTGGGACAGGGGGCTCTGGGGCCAACGTCCTGACTTTC	CASSLIGTGGSGANVLTF
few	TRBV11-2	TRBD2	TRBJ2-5	TGTGCCAGCAGCTTATTACTAGCGGAGGTCGGGGAGACCCAGTACTTC	CASSLLLAEVGETQYF
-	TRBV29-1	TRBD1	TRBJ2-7	TGCAGCGCCGCCGGGACAGGCTACGAGCAGTACTTC	CSAAGTGYEQYF